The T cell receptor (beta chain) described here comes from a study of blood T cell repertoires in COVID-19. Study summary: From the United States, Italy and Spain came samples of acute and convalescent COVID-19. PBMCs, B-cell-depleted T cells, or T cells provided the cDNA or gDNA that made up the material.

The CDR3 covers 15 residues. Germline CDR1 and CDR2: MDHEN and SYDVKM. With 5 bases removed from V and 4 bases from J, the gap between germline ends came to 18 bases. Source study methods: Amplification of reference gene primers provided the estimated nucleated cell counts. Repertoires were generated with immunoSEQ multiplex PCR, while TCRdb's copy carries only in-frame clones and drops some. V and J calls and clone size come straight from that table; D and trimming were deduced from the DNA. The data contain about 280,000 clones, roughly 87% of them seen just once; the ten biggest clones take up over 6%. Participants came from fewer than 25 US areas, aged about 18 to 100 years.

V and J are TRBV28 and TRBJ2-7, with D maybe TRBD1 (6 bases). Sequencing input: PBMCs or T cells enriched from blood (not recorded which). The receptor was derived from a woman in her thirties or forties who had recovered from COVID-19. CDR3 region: CASSPHRVSKYEQYF. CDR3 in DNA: TGTGCCAGCAGTCCACACAGGGTTTCCAAATACGAGCAGTACTTC.